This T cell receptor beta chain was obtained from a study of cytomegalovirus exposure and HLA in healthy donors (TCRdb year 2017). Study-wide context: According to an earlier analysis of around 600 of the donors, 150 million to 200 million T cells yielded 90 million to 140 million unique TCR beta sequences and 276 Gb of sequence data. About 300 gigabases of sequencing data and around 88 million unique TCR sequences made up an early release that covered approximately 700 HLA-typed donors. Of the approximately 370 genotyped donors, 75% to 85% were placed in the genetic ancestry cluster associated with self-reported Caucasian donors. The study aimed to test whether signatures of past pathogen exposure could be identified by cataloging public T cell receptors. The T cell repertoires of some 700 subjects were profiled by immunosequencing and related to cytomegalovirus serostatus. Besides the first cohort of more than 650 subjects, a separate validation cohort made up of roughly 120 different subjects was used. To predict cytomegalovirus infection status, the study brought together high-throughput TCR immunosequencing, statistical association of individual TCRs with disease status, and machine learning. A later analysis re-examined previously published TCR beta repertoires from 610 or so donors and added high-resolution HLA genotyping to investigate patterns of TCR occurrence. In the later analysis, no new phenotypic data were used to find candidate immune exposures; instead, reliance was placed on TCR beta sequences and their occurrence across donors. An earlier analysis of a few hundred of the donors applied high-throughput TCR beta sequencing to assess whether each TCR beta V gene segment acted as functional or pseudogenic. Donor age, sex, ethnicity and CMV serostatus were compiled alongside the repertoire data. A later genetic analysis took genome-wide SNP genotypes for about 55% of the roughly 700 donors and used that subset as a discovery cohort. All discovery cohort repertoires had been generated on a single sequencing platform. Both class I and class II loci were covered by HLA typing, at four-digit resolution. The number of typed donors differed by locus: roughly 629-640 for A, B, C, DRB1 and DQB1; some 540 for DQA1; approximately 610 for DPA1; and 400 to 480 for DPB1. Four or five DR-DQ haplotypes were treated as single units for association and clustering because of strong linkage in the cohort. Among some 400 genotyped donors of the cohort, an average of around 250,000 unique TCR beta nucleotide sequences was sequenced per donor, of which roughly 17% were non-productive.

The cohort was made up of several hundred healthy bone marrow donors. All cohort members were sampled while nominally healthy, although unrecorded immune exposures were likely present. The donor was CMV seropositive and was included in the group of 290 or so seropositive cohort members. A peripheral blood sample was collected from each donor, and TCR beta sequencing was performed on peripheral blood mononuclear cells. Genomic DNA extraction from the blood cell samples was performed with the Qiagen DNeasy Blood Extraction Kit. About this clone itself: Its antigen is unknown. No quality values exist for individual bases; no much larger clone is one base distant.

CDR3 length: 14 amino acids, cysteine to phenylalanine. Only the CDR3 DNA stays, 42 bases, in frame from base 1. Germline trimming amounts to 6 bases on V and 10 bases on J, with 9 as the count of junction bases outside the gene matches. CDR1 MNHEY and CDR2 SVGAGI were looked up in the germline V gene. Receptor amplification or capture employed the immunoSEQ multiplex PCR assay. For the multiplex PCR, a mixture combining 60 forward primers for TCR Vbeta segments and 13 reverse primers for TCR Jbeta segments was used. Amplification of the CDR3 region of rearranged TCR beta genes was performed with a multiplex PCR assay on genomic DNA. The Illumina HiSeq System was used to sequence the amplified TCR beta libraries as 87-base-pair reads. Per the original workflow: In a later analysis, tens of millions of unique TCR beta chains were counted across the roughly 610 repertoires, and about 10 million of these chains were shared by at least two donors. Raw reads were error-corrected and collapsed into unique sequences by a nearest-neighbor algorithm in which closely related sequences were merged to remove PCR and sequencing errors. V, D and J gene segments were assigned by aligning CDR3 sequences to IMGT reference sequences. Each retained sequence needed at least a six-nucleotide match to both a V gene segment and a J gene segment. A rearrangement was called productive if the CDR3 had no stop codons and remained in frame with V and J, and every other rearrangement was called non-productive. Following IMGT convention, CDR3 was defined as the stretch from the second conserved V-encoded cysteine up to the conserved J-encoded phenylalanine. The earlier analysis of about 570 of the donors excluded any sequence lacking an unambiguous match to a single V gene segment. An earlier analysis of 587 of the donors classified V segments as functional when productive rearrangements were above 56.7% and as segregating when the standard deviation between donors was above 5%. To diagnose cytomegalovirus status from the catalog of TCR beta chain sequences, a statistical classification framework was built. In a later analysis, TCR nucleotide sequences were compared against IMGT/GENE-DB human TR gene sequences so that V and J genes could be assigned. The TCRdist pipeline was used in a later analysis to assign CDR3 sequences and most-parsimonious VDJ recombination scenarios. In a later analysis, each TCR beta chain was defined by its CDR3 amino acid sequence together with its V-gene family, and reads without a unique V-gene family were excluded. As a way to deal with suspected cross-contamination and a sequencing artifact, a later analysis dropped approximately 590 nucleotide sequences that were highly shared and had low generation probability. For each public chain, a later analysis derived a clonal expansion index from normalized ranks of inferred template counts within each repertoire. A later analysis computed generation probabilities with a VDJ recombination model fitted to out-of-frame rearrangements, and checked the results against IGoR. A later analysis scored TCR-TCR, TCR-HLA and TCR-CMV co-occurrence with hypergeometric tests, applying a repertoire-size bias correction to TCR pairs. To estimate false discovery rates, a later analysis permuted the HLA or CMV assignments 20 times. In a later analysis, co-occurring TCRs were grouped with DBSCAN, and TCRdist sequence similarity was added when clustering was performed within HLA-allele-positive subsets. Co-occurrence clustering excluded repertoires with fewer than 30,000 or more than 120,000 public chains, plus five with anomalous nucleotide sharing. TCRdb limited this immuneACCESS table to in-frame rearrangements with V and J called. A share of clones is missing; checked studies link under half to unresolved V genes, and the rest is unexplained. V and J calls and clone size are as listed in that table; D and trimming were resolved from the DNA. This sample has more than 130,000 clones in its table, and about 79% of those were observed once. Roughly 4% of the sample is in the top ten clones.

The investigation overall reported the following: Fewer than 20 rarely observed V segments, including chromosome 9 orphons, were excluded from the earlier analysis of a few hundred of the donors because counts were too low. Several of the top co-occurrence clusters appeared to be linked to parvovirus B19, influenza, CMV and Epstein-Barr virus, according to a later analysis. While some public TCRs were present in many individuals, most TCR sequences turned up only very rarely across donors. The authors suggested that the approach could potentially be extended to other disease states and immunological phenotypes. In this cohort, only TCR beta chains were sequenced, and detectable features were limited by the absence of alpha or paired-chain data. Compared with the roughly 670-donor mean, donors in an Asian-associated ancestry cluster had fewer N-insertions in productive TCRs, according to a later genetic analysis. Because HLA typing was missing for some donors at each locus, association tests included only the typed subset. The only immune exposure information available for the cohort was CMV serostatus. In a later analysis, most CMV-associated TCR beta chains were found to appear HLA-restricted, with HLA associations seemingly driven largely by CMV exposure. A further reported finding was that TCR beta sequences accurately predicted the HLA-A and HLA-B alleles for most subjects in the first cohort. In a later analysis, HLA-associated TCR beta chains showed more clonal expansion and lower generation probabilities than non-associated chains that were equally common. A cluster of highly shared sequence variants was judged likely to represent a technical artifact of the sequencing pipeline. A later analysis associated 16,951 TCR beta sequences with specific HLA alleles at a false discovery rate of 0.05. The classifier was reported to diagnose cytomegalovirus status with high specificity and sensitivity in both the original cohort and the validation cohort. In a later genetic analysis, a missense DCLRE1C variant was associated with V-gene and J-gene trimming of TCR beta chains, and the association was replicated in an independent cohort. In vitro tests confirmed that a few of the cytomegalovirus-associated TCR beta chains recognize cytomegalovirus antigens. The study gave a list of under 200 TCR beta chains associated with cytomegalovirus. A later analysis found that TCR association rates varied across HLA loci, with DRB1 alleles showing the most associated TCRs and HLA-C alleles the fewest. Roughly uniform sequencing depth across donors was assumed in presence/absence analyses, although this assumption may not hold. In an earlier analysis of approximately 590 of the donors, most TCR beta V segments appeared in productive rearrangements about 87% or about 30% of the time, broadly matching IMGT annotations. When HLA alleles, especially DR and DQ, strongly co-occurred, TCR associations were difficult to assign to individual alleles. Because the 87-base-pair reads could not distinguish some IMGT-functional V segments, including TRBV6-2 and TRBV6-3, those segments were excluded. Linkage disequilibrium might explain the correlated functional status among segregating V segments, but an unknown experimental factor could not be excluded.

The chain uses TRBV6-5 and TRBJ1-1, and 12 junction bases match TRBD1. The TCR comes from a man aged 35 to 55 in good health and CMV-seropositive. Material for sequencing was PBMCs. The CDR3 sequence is CASRLPGQGAAAFF. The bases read TGTGCCAGCAGACTCCCGGGACAGGGGGCGGCAGCTTTCTTT.